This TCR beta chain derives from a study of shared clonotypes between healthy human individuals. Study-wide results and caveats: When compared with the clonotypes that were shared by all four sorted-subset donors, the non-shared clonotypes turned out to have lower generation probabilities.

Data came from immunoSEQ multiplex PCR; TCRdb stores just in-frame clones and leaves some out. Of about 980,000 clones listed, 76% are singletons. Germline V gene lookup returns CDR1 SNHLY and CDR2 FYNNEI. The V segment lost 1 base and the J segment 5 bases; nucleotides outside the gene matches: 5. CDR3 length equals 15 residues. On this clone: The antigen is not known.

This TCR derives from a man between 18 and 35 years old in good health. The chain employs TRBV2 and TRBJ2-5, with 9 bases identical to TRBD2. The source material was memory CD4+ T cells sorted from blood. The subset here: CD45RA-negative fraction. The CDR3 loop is CASSEGGRAPETQYF. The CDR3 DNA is TGTGCCAGCAGTGAAGGCGGGAGGGCCCCGGAGACCCAGTACTTC.